A selection of T cell receptor beta chains follows, all from one sample in a study of shared clonotypes between healthy human individuals. Clones were read by immunoSEQ multiplex PCR, and TCRdb kept only the in-frame ones, dropping some. Of about 500,000 clones listed, more than 70% are singletons. The sequencing sample was made of PBMCs. The source of these receptors is a woman aged 40 to 50 in good health. Some clones in this sample may be carry-over from other donors' samples. The CDR3 runs from the conserved cysteine through the conserved F or W.

J,V,CDR3
TRBJ2-7,TRBV6-6,CASRFRGGHEQYF
TRBJ2-1,TRBV7-9,CASSLASRGQFF
TRBJ2-5,TRBV7-9,CASSLRWGAQETQYF
TRBJ1-3,TRBV5-6,CASSLGGNTIYF
TRBJ2-3,TRBV27,CASSRYSASTDTQYF
TRBJ1-1,TRBV7-8,CASSSTENTEAFF
TRBJ2-7,TRBV2,CASKQSAVRWEQYF
TRBJ2-6,TRBV11-2,CASSLRGGGLGSGANVLTF
TRBJ2-7,TRBV5-6,CASSFWDRQTYEQYF
TRBJ2-5,TRBV9,CASSVADRRGGETQYF
TRBJ2-7,TRBV18,CASSPDYEQYF
TRBJ1-1,TRBV5-1,CASSLSTGFSTEAFF
TRBJ1-1,TRBV28,CASSSYWTGNLRTEAFF
TRBJ2-2,TRBV29-1,CSVITSGSSGELFF
TRBJ2-5,TRBV4-1,CASSQMVGGGQETQYF
TRBJ2-7,TRBV4-2,CASSHPGLSTYEQYF
TRBJ1-1,TRBV28,CASSPPRNTEAFF
TRBJ2-7,TRBV2,CATFGTPGYKQYF
TRBJ2-7,TRBV6-1,CASRNRGIHEQYF
TRBJ2-1,TRBV27,CASSLWGPGSYNEQFF
TRBJ2-1,TRBV14,CASSPRLGTSGEGNEQFF
TRBJ2-1,TRBV11-2,CASSRPGTRGDEQFF